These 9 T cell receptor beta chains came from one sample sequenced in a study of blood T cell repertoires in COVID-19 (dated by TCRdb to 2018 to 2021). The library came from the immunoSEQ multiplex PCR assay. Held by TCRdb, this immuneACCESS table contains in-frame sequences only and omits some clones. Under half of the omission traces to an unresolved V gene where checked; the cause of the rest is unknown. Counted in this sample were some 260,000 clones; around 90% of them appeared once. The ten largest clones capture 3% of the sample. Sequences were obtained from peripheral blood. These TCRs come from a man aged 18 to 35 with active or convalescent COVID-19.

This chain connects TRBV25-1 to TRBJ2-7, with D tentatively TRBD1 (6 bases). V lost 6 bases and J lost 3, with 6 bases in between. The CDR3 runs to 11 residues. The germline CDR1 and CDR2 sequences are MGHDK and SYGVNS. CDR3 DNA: TGTGCCAGCAGAGGGGGCTACGAGCAGTACTTC. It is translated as CASRGGYEQYF.

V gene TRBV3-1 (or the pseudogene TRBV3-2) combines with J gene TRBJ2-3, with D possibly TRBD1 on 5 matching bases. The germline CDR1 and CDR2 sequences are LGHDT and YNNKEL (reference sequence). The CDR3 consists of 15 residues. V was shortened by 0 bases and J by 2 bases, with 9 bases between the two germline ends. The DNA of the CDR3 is TGTGCCAGCAGCCAAGAGGGGCATTACACAGATACGCAGTATTTT. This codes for CASSQEGHYTDTQYF.

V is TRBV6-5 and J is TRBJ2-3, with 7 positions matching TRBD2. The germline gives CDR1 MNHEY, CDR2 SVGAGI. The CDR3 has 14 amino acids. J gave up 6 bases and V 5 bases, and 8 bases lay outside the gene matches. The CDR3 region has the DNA TGTGCCAGCAGTCATCGGGGGGTATTGGATACGCAGTATTTT. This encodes CASSHRGVLDTQYF.

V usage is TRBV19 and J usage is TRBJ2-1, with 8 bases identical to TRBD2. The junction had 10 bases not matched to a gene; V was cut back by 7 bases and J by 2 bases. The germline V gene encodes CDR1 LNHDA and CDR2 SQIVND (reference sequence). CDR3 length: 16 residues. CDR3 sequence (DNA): TGTGCCAGTACCCTGGGGGCGACTAGCGCCTACAATGAGCAGTTCTTC. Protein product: CASTLGATSAYNEQFF.

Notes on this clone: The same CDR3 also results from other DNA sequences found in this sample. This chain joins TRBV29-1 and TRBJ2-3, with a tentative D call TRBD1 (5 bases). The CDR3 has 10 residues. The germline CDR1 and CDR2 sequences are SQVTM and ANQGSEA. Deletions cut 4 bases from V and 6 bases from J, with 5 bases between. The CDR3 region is CSVGGDTQYF. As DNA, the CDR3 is TGCAGCGTTGGGGGCGATACGCAGTATTTT.

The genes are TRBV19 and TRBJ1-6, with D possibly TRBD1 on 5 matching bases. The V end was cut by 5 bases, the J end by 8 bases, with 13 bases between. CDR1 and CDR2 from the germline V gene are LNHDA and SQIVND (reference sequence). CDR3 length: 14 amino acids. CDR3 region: CASSPFRADSPLHF. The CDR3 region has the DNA TGTGCCAGTAGTCCTTTCAGGGCTGATTCACCCCTCCACTTT.

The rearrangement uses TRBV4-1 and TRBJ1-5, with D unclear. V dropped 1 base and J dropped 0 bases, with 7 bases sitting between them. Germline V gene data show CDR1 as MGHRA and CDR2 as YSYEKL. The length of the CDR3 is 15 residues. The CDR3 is CASSQVSDSNQPQHF. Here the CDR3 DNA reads TGCGCCAGCAGCCAAGTCAGCGATAGCAATCAGCCCCAGCATTTT.

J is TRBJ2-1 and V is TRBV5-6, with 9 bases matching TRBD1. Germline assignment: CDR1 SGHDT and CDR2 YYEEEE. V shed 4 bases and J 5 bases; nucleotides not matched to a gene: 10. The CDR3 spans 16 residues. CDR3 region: CASSLPPGQGNNEQFF. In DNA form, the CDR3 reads TGTGCCAGCAGCCTCCCCCCGGGACAGGGAAACAATGAGCAGTTCTTC.

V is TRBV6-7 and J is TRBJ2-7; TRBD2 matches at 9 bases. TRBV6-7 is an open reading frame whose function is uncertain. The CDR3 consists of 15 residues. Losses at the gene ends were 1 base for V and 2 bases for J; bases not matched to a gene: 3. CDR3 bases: TGTGCCAGCAGTTACTGTAGCGGGAGTCCCTACGAGCAGTACTTC. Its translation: CASSYCSGSPYEQYF.